This record covers a single T cell receptor beta chain. This specimen belongs to a study of shared clonotypes between healthy human individuals. Generated by immunoSEQ multiplex PCR, the TCRdb table keeps only in-frame clones and is missing some. This table holds roughly 1,100,000 clones, roughly 80% found once. Germline V gene data show CDR1 as MNHNS and CDR2 as SASEGT. Trimming shortened V by 5 bases and J by 5 bases, and 5 bases separated the two germline ends. CDR3 length equals 11 residues. The receptor was derived from a man between 18 and 35 years old in good health. The chain is built from TRBV6-1 and TRBJ2-3; unclear D gene. The sequencing input was memory CD4+ T cells sorted from blood. Documented subset: CD45RA-negative fraction. For the CDR3, the DNA is TGTGCCAGCAGTACGCAAGATACGCAGTATTTT. It codes for CASSTQDTQYF.